These 5 T cell receptor beta chains originate from one sample sequenced in a study of blood T cell repertoires in COVID-19. Repertoires were generated with immunoSEQ multiplex PCR, while TCRdb's copy carries only in-frame clones and drops some. Among roughly 310,000 clones listed, roughly 90% were seen once. Sequenced sample: peripheral blood. These receptors originate from a woman between 50 and 59 years old with active or convalescent COVID-19.

The chain carries TRBV28 and TRBJ2-5; 9 nucleotides line up with TRBD1. The V segment lost 6 bases and the J segment 7 bases; nucleotides outside the gene matches: 6. The CDR3 contains 13 residues. Per germline, CDR1 MDHEN and CDR2 SYDVKM. The CDR3 coding sequence is TGTGCCAGCAGCCCGACAGGGGGTGGGACCCAGTACTTC. It yields the protein CASSPTGGGTQYF.

The chain joins TRBV2 to TRBJ2-7; 11 bases agree with TRBD1. Trimming removed 8 bases from V and 5 bases from J; junction bases left unmatched: 17. The length of the CDR3 is 17 residues. In germline, CDR1 is SNHLY, CDR2 FYNNEI. In DNA, the CDR3 is TGTGCCAGCCAGGGATCCCCGGGAGGACAGGGGGCCCACGAGCAGTACTTC. This codes for CASQGSPGGQGAHEQYF. Combining the CDR3 with reference TRBV2 and TRBJ2-7 gives the whole variable domain EPEVTQTPSHQVTQMGQEVILRCVPISNHLYFYWYRQILGQKVEFLVSFYNNEISEKSEIFDDQFSVERPDGSNFTLKIRSTKLEDSAMYFCASQGSPGGQGAHEQYFGPGTRLTVT.

The chain is built from TRBV19 and TRBJ1-1; D gene uncertain. CDR1 is LNHDA, CDR2 SQIVND, per germline (reference sequence). CDR3 length: 13 residues. Trimming left V 6 bases short and J 1 base short, with 9 bases between. CDR3 nucleotides: TGTGCCAGTAGCGAAACAAAGAACACTGAAGCTTTCTTT. This gives the protein CASSETKNTEAFF.

V gene TRBV6-2 or TRBV6-3 combines with J gene TRBJ2-7; D uncertain. The CDR3 extends over 14 amino acids. Looked up from germline, CDR1 is MNHEY and CDR2 is SVGEGT. V was cut by 4 bases and J by 2 bases, with 12 bases left in between. The DNA of the CDR3 is TGTGCCAGCAGTTCCCGGGTTGCCGCCTACGAGCAGTACTTC. It translates to CASSSRVAAYEQYF.

The chain couples TRBV9 to TRBJ2-2; D is uncertain. The V gene's germline CDR1 is SGDLS and CDR2 YYNGEE. The CDR3 length is 16 residues. V was clipped by 0 bases and J by 1 base, with 10 bases between them. The CDR3 reads CASSVAPYKNTGELFF. DNA for the CDR3: TGTGCCAGCAGCGTAGCTCCTTATAAGAACACCGGGGAGCTGTTTTTT.